This T cell receptor (beta chain) appears in the sequencing data of a study of T cell repertoires in cytomegalovirus infection. Study background: An indication of both CMV infection and matching HLA type came from public TCR beta signatures. Overall study findings and caveats: The ex vivo response was dominated by HLA-C-restricted CMV-specific TCR beta clonotypes.

As concerns this clonotype: The antigen is undetermined.

The CDR3 contains 16 residues. Trimming at V came to 0 bases and at J to 0 bases, leaving 5 bases not matched to a gene. Germline loops: CDR1 GTSNPN, CDR2 SVGIG (reference sequence). TCRdb analysed the reads with MiXCR anew, one entry per CDR3 protein. The profile covers 490,000 or so distinct CDR3 sequences, with approximately 11% appearing a single time and roughly 10% taken by the ten largest. The TCR originated in a human donor in good health (CMV status not recorded). Some clones in this sample may be carry-over from other donors' samples. This chain joins TRBV30 and TRBJ2-1, with 7 bases lining up with TRBD1. Sample: PBMCs. Here the CDR3 DNA reads TGTGCCTGGAGTGTTCCGAAGGGGGCCTCCTACAATGAGCAGTTCTTC. Encoded protein: CAWSVPKGASYNEQFF.